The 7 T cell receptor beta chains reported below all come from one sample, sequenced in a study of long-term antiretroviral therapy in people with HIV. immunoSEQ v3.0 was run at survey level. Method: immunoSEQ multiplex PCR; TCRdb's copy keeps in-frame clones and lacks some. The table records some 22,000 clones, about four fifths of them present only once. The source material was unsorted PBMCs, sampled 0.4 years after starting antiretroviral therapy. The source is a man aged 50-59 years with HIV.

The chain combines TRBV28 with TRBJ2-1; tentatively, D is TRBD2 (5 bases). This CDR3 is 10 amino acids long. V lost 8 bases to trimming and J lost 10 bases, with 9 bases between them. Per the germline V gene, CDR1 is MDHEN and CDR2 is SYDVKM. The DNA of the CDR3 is TGTGCCAGCGGCAGAGGGGAGCAGTTCTTC. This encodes CASGRGEQFF.

For the CDR3, the DNA is TGTGCCAGCAGTGGGGGGGGGAGCACAGATACGCAGTATTTT. Its translation: CASSGGGSTDTQYF. V gene TRBV2 combines with J gene TRBJ2-3, with 7 bases matching TRBD2. The CDR3 is 14 residues long. The J segment lost 0 bases and the V segment lost 4 bases, leaving 1 base of the junction unmatched. The germline V gene has CDR1 SNHLY and CDR2 FYNNEI.

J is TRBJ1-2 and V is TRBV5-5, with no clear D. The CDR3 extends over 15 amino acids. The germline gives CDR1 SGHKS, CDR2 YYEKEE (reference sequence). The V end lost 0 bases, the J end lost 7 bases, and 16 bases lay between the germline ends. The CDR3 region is CASSLVALLSGGYTF. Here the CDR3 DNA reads TGTGCCAGCAGCTTGGTGGCACTTCTCAGCGGTGGCTACACCTTC.

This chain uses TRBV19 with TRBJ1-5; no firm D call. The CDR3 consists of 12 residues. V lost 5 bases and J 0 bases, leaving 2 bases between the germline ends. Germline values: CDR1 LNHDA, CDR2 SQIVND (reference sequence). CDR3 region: CASSYSNQPQHF. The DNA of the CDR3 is TGTGCCAGTAGTTATAGCAATCAGCCCCAGCATTTT.

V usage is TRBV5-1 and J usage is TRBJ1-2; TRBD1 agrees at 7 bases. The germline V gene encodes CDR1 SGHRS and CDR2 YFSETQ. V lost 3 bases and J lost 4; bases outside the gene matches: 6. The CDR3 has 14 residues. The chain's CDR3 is CASSSTGDPYGYTF. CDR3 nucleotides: TGCGCCAGCAGCTCCACAGGGGATCCCTATGGCTACACCTTC.

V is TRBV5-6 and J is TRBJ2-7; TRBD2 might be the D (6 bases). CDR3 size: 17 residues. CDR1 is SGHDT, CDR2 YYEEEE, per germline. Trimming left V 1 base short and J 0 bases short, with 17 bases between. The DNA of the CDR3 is TGTGCCAGCAGCTTGCCTCTGGAGGGCTCAAGCTCCTACGAGCAGTACTTC. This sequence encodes CASSLPLEGSSSYEQYF.

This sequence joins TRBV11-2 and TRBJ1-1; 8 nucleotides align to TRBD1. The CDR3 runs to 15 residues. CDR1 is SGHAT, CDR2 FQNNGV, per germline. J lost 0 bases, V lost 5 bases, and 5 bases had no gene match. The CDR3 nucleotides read TGTGCCAGCAGCCGGGGACAGGTTATGAACACTGAAGCTTTCTTT. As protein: CASSRGQVMNTEAFF.